This TCR beta chain was recovered during a study of identical twins. Study results and limitations: Less excess twin sharing appeared in beta out-of-frame sequences.

The V end lost 3 bases, the J end lost 2 bases, and 14 bases lay between the germline ends. The germline gives CDR1 LGHDT, CDR2 YNNKEL (reference sequence). The CDR3 consists of 15 residues. A remark on this clonotype: Its target is unknown.

TCRdb ran MiXCR on the 5' RACE reads and lists one entry per CDR3 protein. The sample includes about 520,000 distinct CDR3 sequences, less than 25% of them seen just once. These same records also appear under a second study, on T cells expressing NK-cell markers. That publication notes: The study sequenced eight donors, seven HCMV-seropositive and one seronegative. Expanded NKG2C+ T cell clones had unclear HCMV specificity.

The sequenced material came from CD4+ T cells sorted from blood. V is TRBV3-1 and J is TRBJ2-7; TRBD1 is a possible D gene (5 bases). The sequence came from a woman in her late teens or twenties in good health. The CDR3 DNA reads as TGTGCCAGCAGCCATAGGACATCGATAGCCTACGAGCAGTACTTC. This encodes CASSHRTSIAYEQYF.